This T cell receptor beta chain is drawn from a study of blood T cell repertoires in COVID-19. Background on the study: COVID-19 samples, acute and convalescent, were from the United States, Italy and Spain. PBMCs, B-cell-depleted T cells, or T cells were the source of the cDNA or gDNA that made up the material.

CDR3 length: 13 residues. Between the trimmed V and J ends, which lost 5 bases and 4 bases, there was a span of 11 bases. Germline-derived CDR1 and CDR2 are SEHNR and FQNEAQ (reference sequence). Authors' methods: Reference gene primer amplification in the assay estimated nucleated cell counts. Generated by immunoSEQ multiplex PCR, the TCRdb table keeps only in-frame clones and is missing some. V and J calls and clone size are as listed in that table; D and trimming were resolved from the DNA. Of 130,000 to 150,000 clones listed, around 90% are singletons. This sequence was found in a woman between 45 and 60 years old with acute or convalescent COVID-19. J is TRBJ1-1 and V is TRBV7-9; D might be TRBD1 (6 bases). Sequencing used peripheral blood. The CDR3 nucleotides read TGTGCCAGCAGCCTCAGGGGCGGCACTGAAGCTTTCTTT. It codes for CASSLRGGTEAFF.